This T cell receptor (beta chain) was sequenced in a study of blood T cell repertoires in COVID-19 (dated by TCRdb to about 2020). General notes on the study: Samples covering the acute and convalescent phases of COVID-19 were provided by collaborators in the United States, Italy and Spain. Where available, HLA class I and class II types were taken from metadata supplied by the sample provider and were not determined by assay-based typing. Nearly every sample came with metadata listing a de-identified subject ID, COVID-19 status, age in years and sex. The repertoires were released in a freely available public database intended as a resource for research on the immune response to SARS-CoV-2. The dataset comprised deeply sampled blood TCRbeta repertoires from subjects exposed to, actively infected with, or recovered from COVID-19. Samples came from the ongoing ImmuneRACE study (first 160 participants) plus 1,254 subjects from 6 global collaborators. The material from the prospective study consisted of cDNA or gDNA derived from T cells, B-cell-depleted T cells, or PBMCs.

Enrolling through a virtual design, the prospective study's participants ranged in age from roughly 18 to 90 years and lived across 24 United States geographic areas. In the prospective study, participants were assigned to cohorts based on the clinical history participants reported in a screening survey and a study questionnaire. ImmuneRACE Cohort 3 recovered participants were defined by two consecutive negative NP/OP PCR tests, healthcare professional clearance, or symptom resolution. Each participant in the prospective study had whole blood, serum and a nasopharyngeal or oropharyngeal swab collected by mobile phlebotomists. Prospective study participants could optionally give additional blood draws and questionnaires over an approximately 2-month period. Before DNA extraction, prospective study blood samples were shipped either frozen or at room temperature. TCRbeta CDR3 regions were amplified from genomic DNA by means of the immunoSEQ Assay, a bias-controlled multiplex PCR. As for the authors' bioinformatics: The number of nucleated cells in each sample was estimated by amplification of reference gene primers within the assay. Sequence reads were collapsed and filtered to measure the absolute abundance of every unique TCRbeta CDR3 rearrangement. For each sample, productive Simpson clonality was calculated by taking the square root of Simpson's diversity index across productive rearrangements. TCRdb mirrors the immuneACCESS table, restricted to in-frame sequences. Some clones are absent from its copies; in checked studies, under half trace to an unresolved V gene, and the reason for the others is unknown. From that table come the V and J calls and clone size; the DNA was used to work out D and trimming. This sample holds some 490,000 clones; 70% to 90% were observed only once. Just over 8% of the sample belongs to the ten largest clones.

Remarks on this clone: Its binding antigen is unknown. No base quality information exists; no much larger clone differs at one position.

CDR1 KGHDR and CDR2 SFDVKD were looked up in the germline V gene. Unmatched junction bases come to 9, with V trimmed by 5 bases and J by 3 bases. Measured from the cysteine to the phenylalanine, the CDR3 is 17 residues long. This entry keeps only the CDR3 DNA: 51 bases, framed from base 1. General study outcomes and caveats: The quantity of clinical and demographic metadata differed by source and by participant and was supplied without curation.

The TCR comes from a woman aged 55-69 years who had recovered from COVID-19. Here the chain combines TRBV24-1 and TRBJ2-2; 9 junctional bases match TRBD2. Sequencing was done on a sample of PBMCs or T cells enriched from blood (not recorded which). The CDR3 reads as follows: CATSGFSGGGDTGELFF. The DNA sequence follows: TGTGCCACCAGTGGTTTTAGCGGGGGTGGTGACACCGGGGAGCTGTTTTTT.